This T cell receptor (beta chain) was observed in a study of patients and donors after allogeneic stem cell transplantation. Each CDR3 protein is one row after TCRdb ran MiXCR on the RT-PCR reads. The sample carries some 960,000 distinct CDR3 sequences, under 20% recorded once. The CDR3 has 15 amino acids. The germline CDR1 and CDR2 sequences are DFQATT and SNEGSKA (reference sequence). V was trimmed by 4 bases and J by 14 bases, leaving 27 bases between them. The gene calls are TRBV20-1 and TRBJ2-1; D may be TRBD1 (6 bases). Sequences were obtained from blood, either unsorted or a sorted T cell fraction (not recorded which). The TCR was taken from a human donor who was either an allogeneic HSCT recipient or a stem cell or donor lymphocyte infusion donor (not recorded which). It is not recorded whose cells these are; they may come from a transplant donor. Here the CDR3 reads CSAIPRDKYRDREFF. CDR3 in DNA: TGCAGTGCTATTCCTCGGGACAAATACCGAGACCGAGAGTTCTTC.